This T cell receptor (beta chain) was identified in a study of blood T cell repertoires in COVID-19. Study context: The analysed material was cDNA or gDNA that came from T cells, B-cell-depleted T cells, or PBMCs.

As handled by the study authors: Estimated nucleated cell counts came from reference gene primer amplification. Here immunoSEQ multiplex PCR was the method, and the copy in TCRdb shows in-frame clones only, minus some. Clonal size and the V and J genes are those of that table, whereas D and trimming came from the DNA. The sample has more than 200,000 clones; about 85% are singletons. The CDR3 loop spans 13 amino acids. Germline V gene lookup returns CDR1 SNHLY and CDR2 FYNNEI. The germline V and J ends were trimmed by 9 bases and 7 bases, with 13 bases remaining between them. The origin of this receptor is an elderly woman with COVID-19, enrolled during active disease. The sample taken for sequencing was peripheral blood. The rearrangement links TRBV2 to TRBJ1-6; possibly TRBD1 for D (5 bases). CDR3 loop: CASRGSGNSPLHF. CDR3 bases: TGTGCCAGTCGGGGGTCCGGAAATTCACCCCTCCACTTT.